This TCR beta chain was captured by sequencing in a study of T cells in Graves' hyperthyroidism and ophthalmopathy (dated by TCRdb to about 2019). Concerning the study at large: Peripheral blood was collected at initial diagnosis, before any treatment. A discovery cohort of around 98 patients, 43 with Graves' ophthalmopathy and 55 to 60 with stable Graves' hyperthyroidism, was used to find distinguishing TCR V-J signatures. Whether ophthalmopathy could be predicted prospectively was tested in an independent validation cohort made up of 18 to 20 hyperthyroidism patients plus 17 patients who later progressed to ophthalmopathy. For training and testing, the 80 to 100 patients in the discovery cohort were randomly divided in a 7:3 ratio. According to the paper, TCR Vbeta CDR3 sequencing was carried out on approximately 140 peripheral blood samples, which came from some 41 ophthalmopathy, 75 to 80 hyperthyroidism and roughly 17 progressor patients. In about 6 Graves' hyperthyroidism patients, the study also compared T-cell repertoires from thyroid tissue with T-cell repertoires from blood. Once sampling was done, hyperthyroidism patients were given methimazole at a starting dose of 30 mg daily, whereas ophthalmopathy patients were given high-dose intravenous methylprednisolone. Findings and caveats that apply to the study as a whole: Most expanded thyroid clonotypes (frequency above 0.001) were also found in blood, which suggests that blood repertoires may mirror thyroid immune responses. Sample size was not statistically predetermined, and blinding of investigators to group allocation was not performed. A model built on a 13 V-J signature distinguished ophthalmopathy from stable hyperthyroidism, reaching around 90% sensitivity and 81% to 83% specificity in cross-validation and 80%/75% in testing. During validation, the model predicted progression to ophthalmopathy a median of around 6 months ahead of onset, with almost 71% sensitivity and 72% to 80% specificity.

The TCR beta CDR3 regions were amplified from the RNA transcripts. The TCR CDR3 was subjected to a first round of RT-PCR using the HTBI primer set and the Qiagen OneStep RT-PCR kit. A second multiplex PCR round built the libraries, followed by size selection and purification. Libraries were sequenced paired-end with 100 bp reads on an Illumina HiSeq2000. The authors processed their data as follows. SOAPnuke was used to process the raw data, throwing out any read that contained adapters or uncalled bases, had a mean Phred below 15, or lacked an exact constant-primer or identifier match. High-quality paired reads were merged using COPE v1.2.5, and each unique nucleotide sequence was defined as a clonotype. Clonotypes were aligned to IMGT TRBV, TRBD and TRBJ reference segments using MiTCR v1.1. The analysis was restricted to V-J combinations with a frequency above 0.0001, which together covered approximately 99% of the repertoires. A TCS score was defined as the ratio of F50 (clonal expansion) to E x V (chaos), with BLOSUM62-based TCRdist applied between CDR3 peptides within each V-J. Welch's t-statistics and random forest reduced around 550 V-J features to around 14, which were used in a naive Bayes classifier (R e1071). TCRdb handled the public reads itself, with Q25 trimming in fastp and clone calling in MiXCR, and kept productive beta chains. Records with the same CDR3 protein are collapsed into one entry carrying the most frequent genes and DNA. The V and J calls here are based on TCRdb, not the publication. The sample table contains 490,000 or so distinct CDR3 sequences; only one count was recorded for about 20% of them. In total, the top ten clones hold about 49% of the sample.

V loses 5 bases at its end and J loses 14 bases; junction bases beyond the gene matches: 6. Reading the germline V gene gives CDR1 SGHAT and CDR2 FQNNGV. The CDR3 covers 12 residues, taking in both the cysteine and the phenylalanine. Only the CDR3 DNA stays, 36 bases, in frame from base 1. This clonotype was picked up many times. Its antigen remains unidentified. No much larger clone is present one base from it, and per-base qualities are unavailable. Moderately to severely active disease, a Clinical Activity Score of at least 3, a NOSPECS grade of at least 4, and a duration under 3 months were present in ophthalmopathy patients. Patients with uncontrolled infections, other autoimmune diseases, pregnancy or lactation were excluded. Diagnoses were established on the basis of clinical symptoms, serum thyroxine and TRAb, thyroid ultrasound, and orbital computed tomography. Ficoll-Paque density gradient centrifugation was used to isolate PBMCs from approximately 10 ml of fresh peripheral blood. Trizol reagent was used to extract total RNA, and RNA quality was then checked on an Agilent 2100 Bioanalyzer.

This TCR was recovered from a woman aged 70 to 79 with Graves' ophthalmopathy. The sequencing input was blood. The V gene is TRBV11-2 and the J gene is TRBJ2-1, with 10 bases in between that match TRBD2. Read as DNA, the sequence is TGTGCCAGCAGCAAGATGGGACTAGCGAAGTTCTTC. Its protein reads: CASSKMGLAKFF.